What follows are 3 T cell receptor beta chains derived from one specimen sequenced in a study of radiotherapy plus CTLA-4 blockade in lung cancer. Method: immunoSEQ multiplex PCR; TCRdb's copy keeps in-frame clones and lacks some. The data show about 100,000 clones, 83% seen once. Source: peripheral blood, taken from a patient treated with radiotherapy plus ipilimumab. These receptors were obtained from a human donor with non-small cell lung cancer who had stable disease on radiotherapy plus ipilimumab.

This chain joins TRBV7-9 and TRBJ1-5; the match to TRBD1 covers 9 bases. Trimming cost V 5 bases and J 1 base; bases outside gene matches: 3. Per germline, CDR1 SEHNR and CDR2 FQNEAQ (reference sequence). The CDR3 is 15 amino acids. CDR3 residues: CASSMGQGSNQPQHF. CDR3 nucleotides: TGTGCCAGCAGCATGGGACAGGGCAGCAATCAGCCCCAGCATTTT.

This chain links TRBV6-4 with TRBJ2-7; 11 nucleotides line up with TRBD2. Germline CDR1 is MRHNA and CDR2 is SNTAGT. There are 19 residues in the CDR3. Trimming cost V 2 bases and J 0 bases; bases outside gene matches: 12. The CDR3 DNA sequence: TGTGCCAGCAGTGACGCCGGGACTAGCGGCCTTAGGAGCTCCTACGAGCAGTACTTC. It is translated as CASSDAGTSGLRSSYEQYF.

The CDR3 spells CASSPRSVIYNSPLHF. In DNA, the CDR3 is TGTGCCAGCAGCCCGAGAAGCGTTATCTATAATTCACCCCTCCACTTT. The gene calls are TRBV27 and TRBJ1-6; unclear D gene. Germline values: CDR1 MNHEY, CDR2 SMNVEV (reference sequence). The CDR3 is 16 residues long. V was cut by 6 bases and J by 3 bases, with 15 bases left in between.